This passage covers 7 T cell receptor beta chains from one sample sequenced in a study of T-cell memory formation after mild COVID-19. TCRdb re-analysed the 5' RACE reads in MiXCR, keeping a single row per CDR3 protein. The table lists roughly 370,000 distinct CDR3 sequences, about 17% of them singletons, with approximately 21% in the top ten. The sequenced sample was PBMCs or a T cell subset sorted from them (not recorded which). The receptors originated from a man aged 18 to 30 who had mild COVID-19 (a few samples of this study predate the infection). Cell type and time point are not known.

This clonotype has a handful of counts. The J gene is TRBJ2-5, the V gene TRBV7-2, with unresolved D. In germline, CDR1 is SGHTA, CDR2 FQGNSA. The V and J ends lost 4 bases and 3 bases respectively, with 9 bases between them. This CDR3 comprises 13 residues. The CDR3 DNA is TGTGCCAGCAGCTCGAACAGAGAAGAGACCCAGTACTTC. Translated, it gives CASSSNREETQYF. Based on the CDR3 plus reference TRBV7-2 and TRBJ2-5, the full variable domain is GAGVSQSPSNKVTEKGKDVELRCDPISGHTALYWYRQSLGQGLEFLIYFQGNSAPDKSGLPSDRFSAERTGGSVSTLTIQRTQQEDSAVYLCASSSNREETQYFGPGTRLLVL.

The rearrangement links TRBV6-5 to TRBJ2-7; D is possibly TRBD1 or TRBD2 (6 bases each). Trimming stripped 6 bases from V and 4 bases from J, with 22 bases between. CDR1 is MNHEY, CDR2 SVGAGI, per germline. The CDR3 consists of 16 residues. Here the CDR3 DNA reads TGTGCCAGCAGCCAAGACAGGACCGGAGGGCATTACGAGCAGTACTTC. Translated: CASSQDRTGGHYEQYF.

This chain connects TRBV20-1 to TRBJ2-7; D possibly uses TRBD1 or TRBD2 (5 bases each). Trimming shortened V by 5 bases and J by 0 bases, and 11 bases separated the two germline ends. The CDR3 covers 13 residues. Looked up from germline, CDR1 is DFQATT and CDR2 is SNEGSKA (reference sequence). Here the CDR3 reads CSASGTYSYEQYF. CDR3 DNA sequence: TGCAGTGCTTCCGGGACGTACTCCTACGAGCAGTACTTC.

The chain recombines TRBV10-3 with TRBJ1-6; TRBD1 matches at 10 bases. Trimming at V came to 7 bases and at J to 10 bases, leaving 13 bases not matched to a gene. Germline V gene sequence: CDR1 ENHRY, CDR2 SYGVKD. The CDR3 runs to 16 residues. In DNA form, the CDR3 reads TGTGCCATCAATGACAGGGGGCTGAGGGAGGGCTCACCCCTCCACTTT. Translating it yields CAINDRGLREGSPLHF.

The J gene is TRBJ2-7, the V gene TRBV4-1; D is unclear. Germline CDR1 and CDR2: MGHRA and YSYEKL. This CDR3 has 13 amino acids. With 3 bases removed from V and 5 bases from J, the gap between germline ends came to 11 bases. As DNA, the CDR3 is TGCGCCAGCAGCCAGGCCCTCCCGGACGAGCAGTACTTC. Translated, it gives CASSQALPDEQYF.

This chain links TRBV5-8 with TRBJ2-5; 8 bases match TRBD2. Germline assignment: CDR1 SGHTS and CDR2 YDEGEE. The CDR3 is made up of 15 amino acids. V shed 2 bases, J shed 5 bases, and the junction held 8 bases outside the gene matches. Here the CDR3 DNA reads TGTGCCAGCAGCTTCGGGACTAGTGGGCAGGAGACCCAGTACTTC. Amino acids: CASSFGTSGQETQYF.

As DNA, the CDR3 is TGTGCCAGTAAATGGGATGGCGGGAGTTCACCCCTCCACTTT. It yields the protein CASKWDGGSSPLHF. J is TRBJ1-6 and V is TRBV19; D unclear. Germline loops: CDR1 LNHDA, CDR2 SQIVND (reference sequence). The germline V and J ends were trimmed by 7 bases and 9 bases, with 16 bases remaining between them. The CDR3 consists of 14 residues.